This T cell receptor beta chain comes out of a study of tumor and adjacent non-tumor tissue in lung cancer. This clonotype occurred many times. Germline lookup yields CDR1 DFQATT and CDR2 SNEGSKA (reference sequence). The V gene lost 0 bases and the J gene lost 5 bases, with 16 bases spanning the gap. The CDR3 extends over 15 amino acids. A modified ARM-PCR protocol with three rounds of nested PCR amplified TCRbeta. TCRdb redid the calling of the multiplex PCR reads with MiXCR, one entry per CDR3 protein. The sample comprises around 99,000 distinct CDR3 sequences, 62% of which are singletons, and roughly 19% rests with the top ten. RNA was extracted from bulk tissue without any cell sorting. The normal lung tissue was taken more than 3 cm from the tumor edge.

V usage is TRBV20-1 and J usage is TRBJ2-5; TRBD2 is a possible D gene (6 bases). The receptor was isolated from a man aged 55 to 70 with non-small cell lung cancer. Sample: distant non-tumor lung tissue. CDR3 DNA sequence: TGCAGTGCTAGAGATCTCGTTGCGGGGAGGGAGACCCAGTACTTC. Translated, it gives CSARDLVAGRETQYF.